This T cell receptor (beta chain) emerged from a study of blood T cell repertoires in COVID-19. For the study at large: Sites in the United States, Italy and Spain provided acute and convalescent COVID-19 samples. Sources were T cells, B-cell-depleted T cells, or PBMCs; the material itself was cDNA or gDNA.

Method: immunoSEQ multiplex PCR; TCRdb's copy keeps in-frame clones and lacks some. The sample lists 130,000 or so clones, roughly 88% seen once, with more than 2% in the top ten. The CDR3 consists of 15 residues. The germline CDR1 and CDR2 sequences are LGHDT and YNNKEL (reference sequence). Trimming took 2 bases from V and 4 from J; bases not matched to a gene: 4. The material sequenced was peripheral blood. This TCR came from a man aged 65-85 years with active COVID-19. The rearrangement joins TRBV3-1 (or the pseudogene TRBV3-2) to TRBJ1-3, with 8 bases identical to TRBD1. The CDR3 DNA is TGTGCCAGCAGCCAACGGACAGGGAAGGGAAACACCATATATTTT. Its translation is CASSQRTGKGNTIYF.